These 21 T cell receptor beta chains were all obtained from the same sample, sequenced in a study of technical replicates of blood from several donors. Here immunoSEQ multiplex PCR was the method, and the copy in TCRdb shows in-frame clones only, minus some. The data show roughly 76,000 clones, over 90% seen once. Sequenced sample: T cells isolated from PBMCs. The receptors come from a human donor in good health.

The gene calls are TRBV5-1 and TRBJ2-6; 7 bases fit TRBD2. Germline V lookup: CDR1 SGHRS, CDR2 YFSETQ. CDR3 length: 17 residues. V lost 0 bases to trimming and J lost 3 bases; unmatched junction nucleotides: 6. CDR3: CASSLVPGLGGANVLTF. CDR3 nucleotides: TGCGCCAGCAGCTTGGTTCCAGGACTAGGTGGGGCCAACGTCCTGACTTTC.

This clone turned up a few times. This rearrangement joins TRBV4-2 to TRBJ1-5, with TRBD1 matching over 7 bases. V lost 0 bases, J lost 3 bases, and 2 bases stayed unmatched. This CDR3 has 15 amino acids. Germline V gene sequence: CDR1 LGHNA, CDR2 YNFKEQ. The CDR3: CASSQDGTANQPQHF. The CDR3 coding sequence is TGTGCCAGCAGCCAAGATGGGACAGCCAATCAGCCCCAGCATTTT.

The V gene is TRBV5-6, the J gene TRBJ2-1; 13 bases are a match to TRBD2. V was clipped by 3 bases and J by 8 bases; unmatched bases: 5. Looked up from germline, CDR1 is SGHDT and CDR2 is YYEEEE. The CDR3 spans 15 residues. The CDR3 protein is CASSSLAGGPYEQFF. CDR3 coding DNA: TGTGCCAGCAGCTCACTAGCGGGAGGGCCCTATGAGCAGTTCTTC.

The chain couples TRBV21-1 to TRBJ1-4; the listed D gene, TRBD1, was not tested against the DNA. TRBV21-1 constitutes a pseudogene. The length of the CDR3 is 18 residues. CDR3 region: CASSKAAGKKTTNEKLFF. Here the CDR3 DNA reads TGTGCCAGCAGCAAAGCTGCAGGGAAAAAGACAACTAATGAAAAACTGTTTTTT.

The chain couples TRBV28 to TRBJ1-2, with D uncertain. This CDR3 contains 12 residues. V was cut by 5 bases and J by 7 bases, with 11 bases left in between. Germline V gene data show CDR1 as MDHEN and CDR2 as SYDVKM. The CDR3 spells CASSLQTRGYTF. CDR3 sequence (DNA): TGTGCCAGCAGTCTACAGACACGTGGCTACACCTTC.

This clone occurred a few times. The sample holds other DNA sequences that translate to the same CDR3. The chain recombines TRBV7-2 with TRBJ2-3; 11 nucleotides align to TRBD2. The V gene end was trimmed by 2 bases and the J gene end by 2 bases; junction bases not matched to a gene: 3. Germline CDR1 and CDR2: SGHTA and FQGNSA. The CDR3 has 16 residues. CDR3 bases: TGTGCCAGCAGCTTAACTAGCGGGAGTTACACAGATACGCAGTATTTT. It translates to CASSLTSGSYTDTQYF.

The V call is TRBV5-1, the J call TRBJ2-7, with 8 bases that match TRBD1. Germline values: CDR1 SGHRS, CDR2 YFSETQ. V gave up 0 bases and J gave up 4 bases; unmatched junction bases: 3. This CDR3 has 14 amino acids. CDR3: CASSLAGQGYEQYF. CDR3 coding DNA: TGCGCCAGCAGCTTGGCCGGACAGGGTTACGAGCAGTACTTC.

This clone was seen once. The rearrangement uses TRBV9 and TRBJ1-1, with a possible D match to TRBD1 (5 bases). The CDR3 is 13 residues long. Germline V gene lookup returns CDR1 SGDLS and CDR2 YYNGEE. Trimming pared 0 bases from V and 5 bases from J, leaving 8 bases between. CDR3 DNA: TGTGCCAGCAGCGTAGTAGGGGCAACTGAAGCTTTCTTT. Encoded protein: CASSVVGATEAFF.

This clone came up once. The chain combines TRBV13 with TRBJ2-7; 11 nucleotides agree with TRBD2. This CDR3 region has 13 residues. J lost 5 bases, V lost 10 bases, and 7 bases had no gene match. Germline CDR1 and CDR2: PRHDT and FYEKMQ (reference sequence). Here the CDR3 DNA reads TGTGCCACGACTAGCGGGACTGACCACGAGCAGTACTTC. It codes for CATTSGTDHEQYF.

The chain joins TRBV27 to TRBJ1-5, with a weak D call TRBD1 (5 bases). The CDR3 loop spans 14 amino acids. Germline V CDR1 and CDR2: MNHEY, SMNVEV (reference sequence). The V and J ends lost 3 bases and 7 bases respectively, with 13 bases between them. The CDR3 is CASSLGTAGQPQHF. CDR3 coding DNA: TGTGCCAGCAGTTTGGGGACTGCGGGGCAGCCCCAGCATTTT.

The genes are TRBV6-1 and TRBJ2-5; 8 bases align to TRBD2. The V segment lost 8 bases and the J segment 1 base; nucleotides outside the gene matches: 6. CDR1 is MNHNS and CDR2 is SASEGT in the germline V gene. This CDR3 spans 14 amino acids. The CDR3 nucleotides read TGTGCCAGCTCCCGTAGCGGGGCCCAAGAGACCCAGTACTTC. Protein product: CASSRSGAQETQYF.

The DNA of the CDR3 is TGCGCCAGCAGCTTGGTTCACAGGGACTATGGCTACACCTTC. It specifies CASSLVHRDYGYTF. The rearrangement uses TRBV5-1 and TRBJ1-2, with D maybe TRBD1 (6 bases). The CDR3 is 14 amino acids. Germline V gene data show CDR1 as SGHRS and CDR2 as YFSETQ. Deletions cut 0 bases from V and 3 bases from J, with 9 bases between.

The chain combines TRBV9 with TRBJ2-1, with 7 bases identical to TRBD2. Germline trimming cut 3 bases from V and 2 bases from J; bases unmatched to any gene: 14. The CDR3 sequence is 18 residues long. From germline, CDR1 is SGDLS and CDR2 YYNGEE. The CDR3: CASSDNLAADSTYNEQFF. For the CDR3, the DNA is TGTGCCAGCAGCGACAACCTAGCGGCCGACTCAACCTACAATGAGCAGTTCTTC. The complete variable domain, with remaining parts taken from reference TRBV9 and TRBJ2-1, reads DSGVTQTPKHLITATGQRVTLRCSPRSGDLSVYWYQQSLDQGLQFLIQYYNGEERAKGNILERFSAQQFPDLHSELNLSSLELGDSALYFCASSDNLAADSTYNEQFFGPGTRLTVL.

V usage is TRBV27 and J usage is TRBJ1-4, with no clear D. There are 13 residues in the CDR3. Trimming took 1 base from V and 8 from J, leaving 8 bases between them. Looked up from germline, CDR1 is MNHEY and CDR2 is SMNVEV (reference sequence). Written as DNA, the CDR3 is TGTGCCAGCAGTTTATTGTCTCAGGAAAAACTGTTTTTT. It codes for CASSLLSQEKLFF.

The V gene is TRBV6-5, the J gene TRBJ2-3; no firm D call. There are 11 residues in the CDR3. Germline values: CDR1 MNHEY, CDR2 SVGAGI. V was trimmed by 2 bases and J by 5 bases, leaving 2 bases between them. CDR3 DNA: TGTGCCAGCAGTTACCAAGATACGCAGTATTTT. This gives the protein CASSYQDTQYF.

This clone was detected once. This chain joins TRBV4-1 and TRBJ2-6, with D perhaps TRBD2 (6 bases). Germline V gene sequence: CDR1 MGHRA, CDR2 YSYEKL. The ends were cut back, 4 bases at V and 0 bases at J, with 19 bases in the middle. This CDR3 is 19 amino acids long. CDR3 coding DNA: TGCGCCAGCAGCCCCTCGGCGGGGCAGGACCCCTCTGGGGCCAACGTCCTGACTTTC. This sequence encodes CASSPSAGQDPSGANVLTF.

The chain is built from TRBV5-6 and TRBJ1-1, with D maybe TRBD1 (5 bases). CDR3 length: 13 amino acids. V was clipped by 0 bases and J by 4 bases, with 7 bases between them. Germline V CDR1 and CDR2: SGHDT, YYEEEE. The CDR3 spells CASSLVGVTEAFF. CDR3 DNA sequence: TGTGCCAGCAGCTTGGTAGGGGTCACTGAAGCTTTCTTT.

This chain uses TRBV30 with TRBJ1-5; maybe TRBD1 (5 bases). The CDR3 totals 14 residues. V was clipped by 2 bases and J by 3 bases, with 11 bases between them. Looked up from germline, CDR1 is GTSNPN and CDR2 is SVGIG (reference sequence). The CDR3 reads CAWSLSRVNQPQHF. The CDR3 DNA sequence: TGTGCCTGGAGTCTAAGCAGGGTCAATCAGCCCCAGCATTTT.

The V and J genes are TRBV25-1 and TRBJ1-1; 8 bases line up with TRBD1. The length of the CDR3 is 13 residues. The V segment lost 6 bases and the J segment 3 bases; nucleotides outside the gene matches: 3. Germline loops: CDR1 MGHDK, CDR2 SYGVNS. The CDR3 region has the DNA TGTGCCAGCAGGGGACAGGCCTACACTGAAGCTTTCTTT. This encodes CASRGQAYTEAFF.

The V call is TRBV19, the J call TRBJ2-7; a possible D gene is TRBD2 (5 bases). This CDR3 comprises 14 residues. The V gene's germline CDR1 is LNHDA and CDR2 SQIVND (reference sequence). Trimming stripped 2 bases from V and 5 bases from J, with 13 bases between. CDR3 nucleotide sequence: TGTGCCAGTAGTATAACGAGCGGCGGCCACGAGCAGTACTTC. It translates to CASSITSGGHEQYF.

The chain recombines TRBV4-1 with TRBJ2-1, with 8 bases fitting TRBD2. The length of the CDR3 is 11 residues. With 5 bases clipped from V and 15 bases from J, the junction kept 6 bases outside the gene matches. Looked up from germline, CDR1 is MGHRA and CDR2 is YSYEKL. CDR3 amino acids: CASSEAGDPFF. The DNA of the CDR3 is TGCGCCAGCAGCGAAGCGGGAGACCCGTTCTTC.